This T cell receptor (beta chain) was documented in a study of beta chain features in type 1 diabetes. For the study at large: Examined across all samples were over 85 million sorted cells. Findings and limits, study-wide: Patients' naive, central memory and regulatory TCRB repertoires appeared more alike than those of healthy donors.

This clone showed up just a few times. The antigen is unknown. Sequencing targeted expressed TCRB transcripts, as all isolated RNA had been reverse transcribed. Data came from immunoSEQ multiplex PCR; TCRdb stores just in-frame clones and leaves some out. This table holds about 160,000 clones, approximately 9.1% found once. The receptor's source is a woman aged 18 to 35 in good health. Sequencing was performed on central memory CD4+ T cells from blood.

This CDR3 is CASSFGLSNEQFF. CDR3 DNA sequence: TGTGCCAGCAGCTTTGGACTAAGCAATGAGCAGTTCTTC. The chain has TRBV5-4 and TRBJ2-1; D is perhaps TRBD2 (6 bases). Trimming left V 2 bases short and J 6 bases short, with 9 bases between. Germline values: CDR1 SGHNT, CDR2 YYREEE (reference sequence). The CDR3 covers 13 residues.